This passage covers 11 T cell receptor beta chains from one sample sequenced in a study of T cell responses to AZD1222 COVID-19 vaccine. Produced via immunoSEQ multiplex PCR; TCRdb's table is partial and in-frame only. The sample shows around 270,000 clones, 90% to 95% of them seen only once. The starting material was peripheral blood, obtained 28 days after the second AZD1222 dose. These receptors all stem from an adult who received the AZD1222 COVID-19 vaccine.

The chain uses TRBV3-1 (or the pseudogene TRBV3-2) and TRBJ1-2; 8 bases line up with TRBD1. This CDR3 comprises 16 residues. CDR1 LGHDT and CDR2 YNNKEL come from the germline V gene (reference sequence). Losses at the gene ends were 0 bases for V and 4 bases for J; bases not matched to a gene: 7. CDR3: CASSQEQGGSAYGYTF. For the CDR3, the DNA is TGTGCCAGCAGCCAAGAACAGGGGGGTAGTGCCTATGGCTACACCTTC.

To note about this clone: The sample has other DNA sequences that encode this CDR3 too. The gene calls are TRBV28 and TRBJ2-1; TRBD1 might be the D (5 bases). Germline values: CDR1 MDHEN, CDR2 SYDVKM. CDR3 length: 13 amino acids. Trimming left V 6 bases short and J 3 bases short, with 9 bases between. Written as DNA, the CDR3 is TGTGCCAGCAGCCAAGACAGCTACAATGAGCAGTTCTTC. It codes for CASSQDSYNEQFF.

The J gene is TRBJ1-1, the V gene TRBV7-9; D call uncertain. In germline, CDR1 is SEHNR, CDR2 FQNEAQ (reference sequence). Trimming took 5 bases from V and 4 from J, leaving 17 bases between them. CDR3 length: 15 residues. CDR3 loop: CASSPSSLRATEAFF. CDR3 bases: TGTGCCAGCAGCCCCTCGAGCCTCCGTGCCACTGAAGCTTTCTTT.

CDR3 DNA: TGTGCCAGCAACAAACCGGGACTCCAGCAGTTCTTC. It encodes CASNKPGLQQFF. This chain joins TRBV12-3 or TRBV12-4 and TRBJ2-1; D perhaps matches TRBD2 (6 bases). CDR3 length: 12 amino acids. V was shortened by 7 bases and J by 11 bases, with 15 bases between the two germline ends.

This chain links TRBV6-5 with TRBJ1-1; D uncertain. Germline values: CDR1 MNHEY, CDR2 SVGAGI. This CDR3 is 15 amino acids long. V was cut by 2 bases and J by 5 bases, with 15 bases left in between. The CDR3 here is CASSYATGLGTEAFF. The CDR3 DNA is TGTGCCAGCAGTTACGCGACGGGGTTGGGGACTGAAGCTTTCTTT.

This chain joins TRBV10-3 and TRBJ2-1, with D perhaps TRBD1 (6 bases). Trimming cost V 4 bases and J 8 bases, with 27 bases left between them. Germline loops: CDR1 ENHRY, CDR2 SYGVKD. The CDR3 contains 18 residues. For the CDR3, the DNA is TGTGCCATCAGTGGGACAGTTAGGCGGACTCTTCCCCGGGATGAGCAGTTCTTC. It is translated as CAISGTVRRTLPRDEQFF.

V gene TRBV19 combines with J gene TRBJ1-1, with D uncertain. The V end lost 6 bases, the J end lost 3 bases, and 17 bases lay between the germline ends. The CDR3 runs to 15 residues. Germline V gene data show CDR1 as LNHDA and CDR2 as SQIVND (reference sequence). The CDR3 coding sequence is TGTGCCAGTAGGATGAGGCGGGCCACGGACACTGAAGCTTTCTTT. Protein: CASRMRRATDTEAFF.

V usage is TRBV5-1 and J usage is TRBJ1-4, with a possible D match to TRBD1 (5 bases). CDR3 length: 13 residues. The V end lost 0 bases, the J end lost 7 bases, and 7 bases lay between the germline ends. The germline gives CDR1 SGHRS, CDR2 YFSETQ. In nucleotides, the CDR3 is TGCGCCAGCAGCTTGGGTAGGGGTGAAAAACTGTTTTTT. Its protein product is CASSLGRGEKLFF.

This clone was observed a few times. The DNA of the CDR3 is TGCGCCAGTTCCCCGAGGTCTAACTATGGCTACACCTTC. This encodes CASSPRSNYGYTF. This chain connects TRBV5-1 to TRBJ1-2; no reliable D call. V lost 8 bases and J lost 0, with 11 bases in between. Per germline, CDR1 SGHRS and CDR2 YFSETQ. This CDR3 contains 13 residues.

This chain joins TRBV27 and TRBJ2-1, with 11 bases identical to TRBD2. CDR1 and CDR2 (germline): MNHEY, SMNVEV (reference sequence). CDR3 length: 16 amino acids. J gave up 2 bases and V 5 bases, and 5 bases lay outside the gene matches. CDR3 region: CASSPLAGGTYNEQFF. In DNA, the CDR3 is TGTGCCAGCAGTCCATTAGCGGGAGGGACCTACAATGAGCAGTTCTTC.

CDR3 region: CAWGPGLSGTDTQYF. As DNA, the CDR3 is TGTGCCTGGGGGCCGGGACTATCCGGCACAGATACGCAGTATTTT. V and J are TRBV30 and TRBJ2-3, with 7 bases aligning to TRBD2. The length of the CDR3 is 15 residues. The germline gives CDR1 GTSNPN, CDR2 SVGIG (reference sequence). Trimming took 5 bases from V and 1 from J; bases not matched to a gene: 9.